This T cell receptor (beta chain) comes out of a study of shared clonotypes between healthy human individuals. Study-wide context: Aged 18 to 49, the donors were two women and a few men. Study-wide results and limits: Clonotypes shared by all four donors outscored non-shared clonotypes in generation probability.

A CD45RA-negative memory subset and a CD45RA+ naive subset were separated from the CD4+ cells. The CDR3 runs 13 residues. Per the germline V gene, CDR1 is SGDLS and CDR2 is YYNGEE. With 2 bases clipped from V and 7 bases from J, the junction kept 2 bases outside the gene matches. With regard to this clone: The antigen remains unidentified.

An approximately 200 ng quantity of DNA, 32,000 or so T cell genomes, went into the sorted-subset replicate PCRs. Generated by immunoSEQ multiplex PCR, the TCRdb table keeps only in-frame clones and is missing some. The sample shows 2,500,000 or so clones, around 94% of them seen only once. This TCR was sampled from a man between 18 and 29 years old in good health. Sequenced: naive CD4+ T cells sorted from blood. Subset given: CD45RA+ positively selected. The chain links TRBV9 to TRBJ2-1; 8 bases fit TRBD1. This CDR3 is CASSVWTGNEQFF. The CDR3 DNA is TGTGCCAGCAGCGTTTGGACAGGGAATGAGCAGTTCTTC.